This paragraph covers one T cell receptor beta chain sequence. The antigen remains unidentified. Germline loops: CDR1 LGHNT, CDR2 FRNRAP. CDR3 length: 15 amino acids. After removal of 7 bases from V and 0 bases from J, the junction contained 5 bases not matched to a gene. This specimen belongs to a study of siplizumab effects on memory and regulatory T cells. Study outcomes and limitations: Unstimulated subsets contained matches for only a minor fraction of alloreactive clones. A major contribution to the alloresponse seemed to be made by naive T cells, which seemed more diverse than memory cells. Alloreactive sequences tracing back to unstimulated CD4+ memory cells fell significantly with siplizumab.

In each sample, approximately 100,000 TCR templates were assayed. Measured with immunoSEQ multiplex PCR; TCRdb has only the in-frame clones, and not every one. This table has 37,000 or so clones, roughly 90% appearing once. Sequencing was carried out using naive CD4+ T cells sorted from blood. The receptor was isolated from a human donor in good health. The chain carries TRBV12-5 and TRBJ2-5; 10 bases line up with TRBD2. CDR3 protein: CASVGTSGDQETQYF. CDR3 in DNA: TGTGCTAGTGTGGGAACTAGCGGGGACCAAGAGACCCAGTACTTC.